The clone carrying this T cell receptor (beta chain) was observed at least ten times. The antigen remains undetermined. The use of genomic DNA as template underpinned the TCR beta VDJ and CDR3 profiling. MiXCR was run by TCRdb on the reads, yielding one entry per CDR3 protein. The data show about 150,000 distinct CDR3 sequences, around two fifths seen once. This specimen comes from a study of CD8+CD57+ T cells in acquired aplastic anemia. On the study more broadly: The study obtained about 10.8 million reads on average for CD4+ cells from healthy donors.

V lost 2 bases and J lost 2, with 6 bases in between. The CDR3 runs to 13 residues. Study-wide results and caveats: Patients were compared with controls for CD8+ Simpson's diversity, and no significant difference emerged.

J is TRBJ1-2 and V is TRBV12-3 or TRBV12-4, with D possibly being TRBD1 (5 bases). The sequenced sample consisted of sorted CD4+, CD8+, or CD8+CD57+ T cells (not recorded which) from PBMCs. The receptor was isolated from a human donor in good health, serving as a control. The DNA of the CDR3 is TGTGCCAGCAGTTTATCAGGGAACTATGGCTACACCTTC. This translates into CASSLSGNYGYTF.